The rows below give T cell receptor beta chains drawn from one sample of a study. Data came from immunoSEQ multiplex PCR; TCRdb stores just in-frame clones and leaves some out. Of about 68,000 clones in the sample, 93% were seen once. Input material: PBMCs. Every receptor here comes from a middle-aged man with rheumatoid arthritis. Both conserved end residues are part of each CDR3.

len: 14
j_gene: TRBJ1-2
v_gene: TRBV11-2
CDR3aa: CASTMDKVNYGYTF

len: 14
j_gene: TRBJ2-7
v_gene: TRBV10-3
CDR3aa: CAITGSNDAYEQYF

len: 14
j_gene: TRBJ2-5
v_gene: TRBV6-2/TRBV6-3
CDR3aa: CASSYSDRGETQYF

len: 14
j_gene: TRBJ2-5
v_gene: TRBV11-2
CDR3aa: CASRALAGGETQYF

len: 15
j_gene: TRBJ2-4
v_gene: TRBV7-8
CDR3aa: CASSLDLGTKNIQYF

len: 15
j_gene: TRBJ2-3
v_gene: TRBV7-3
CDR3aa: CASRRLAGEGYTQYF

len: 13
j_gene: TRBJ2-7
v_gene: TRBV5-1
CDR3aa: CASSLVGQWEQYF

len: 16
j_gene: TRBJ1-2
v_gene: TRBV24-1
CDR3aa: CATSDSTLPGTRGYTF

len: 14
j_gene: TRBJ1-4
v_gene: TRBV19
CDR3aa: CASSIRGYGEKLFF

len: 11
j_gene: TRBJ1-6
v_gene: TRBV5-5
CDR3aa: CASRSNSPLHF

len: 14
j_gene: TRBJ2-7
v_gene: TRBV9
CDR3aa: CASSADSGPYEQYF

len: 19
j_gene: TRBJ2-6
v_gene: TRBV18
CDR3aa: CASSPRGGQESSGANVLTF

len: 13
j_gene: TRBJ1-5
v_gene: TRBV10-3
CDR3aa: CAIRGTGDQPQHF

len: 16
j_gene: TRBJ1-3
v_gene: TRBV25-1
CDR3aa: CASSGSGTGGGNTIYF

len: 16
j_gene: TRBJ1-3
v_gene: TRBV6-6
CDR3aa: CASRIKQGEGGNTIYF

len: 14
j_gene: TRBJ1-2
v_gene: TRBV18
CDR3aa: CASSPRQLFYGYTF

len: 16
j_gene: TRBJ2-5
v_gene: TRBV5-1
CDR3aa: CASSLAIIQNQETQYF

len: 14
j_gene: TRBJ1-2
v_gene: TRBV2
CDR3aa: CASSEGGGSGGYTF

len: 14
j_gene: TRBJ2-5
v_gene: TRBV24-1
CDR3aa: CATSDLDRVETQYF

len: 13
j_gene: TRBJ1-6
v_gene: TRBV18
CDR3aa: CASSPGQESPLHF

len: 14
j_gene: TRBJ1-5
v_gene: TRBV24-1
CDR3aa: CATSDPFTNQPQHF

len: 16
j_gene: TRBJ2-7
v_gene: TRBV25-1
CDR3aa: CASSLTSGRGSREQYF

len: 16
j_gene: TRBJ2-6
v_gene: TRBV5-1
CDR3aa: CASSLSVGSGANVLTF

len: 13
j_gene: TRBJ2-7
v_gene: TRBV28
CDR3aa: CASSSDRVREQYF

len: 13
j_gene: TRBJ2-7
v_gene: TRBV7-2
CDR3aa: CASSLAQSYEQYF

len: 14
j_gene: TRBJ1-2
v_gene: TRBV4-1
CDR3aa: CASSGGRGIGGYTF

len: 13
j_gene: TRBJ1-1
v_gene: TRBV11-2
CDR3aa: CASSLIRGTEAFF

len: 12
j_gene: TRBJ2-7
v_gene: TRBV27
CDR3aa: CARHTGVYEQYF

len: 16
j_gene: TRBJ2-1
v_gene: TRBV7-2
CDR3aa: CASSPPGTSGYNEQFF

len: 16
j_gene: TRBJ2-1
v_gene: TRBV18
CDR3aa: CASSPASGSGHNEQFF

len: 16
j_gene: TRBJ1-5
v_gene: TRBV6-1
CDR3aa: CASSEERRGLNQPQHF

len: 13
j_gene: TRBJ1-1
v_gene: TRBV19
CDR3aa: CASSSRTYPEAFF

len: 15
j_gene: TRBJ2-1
v_gene: TRBV4-1
CDR3aa: CASSFPGLAGYRQFF

len: 14
j_gene: TRBJ1-1
v_gene: TRBV13
CDR3aa: CASSPQGEGAEAFF

len: 13
j_gene: TRBJ1-5
v_gene: TRBV24-1
CDR3aa: CATSGQGNQPQHF

len: 15
j_gene: TRBJ2-7
v_gene: TRBV11-2
CDR3aa: CASSPSVGQSYEQYF

len: 16
j_gene: TRBJ1-2
v_gene: TRBV6-2/TRBV6-3
CDR3aa: CASSYSLGGAGYGYTF

len: 15
j_gene: TRBJ2-7
v_gene: TRBV6-5
CDR3aa: CASSYGASGGYEQYF

len: 16
j_gene: TRBJ1-5
v_gene: TRBV19
CDR3aa: CASRPGGGRGNQPQHF

len: 17
j_gene: TRBJ2-2
v_gene: TRBV4-1
CDR3aa: CASSQPEGDMRTGELFF

len: 16
j_gene: TRBJ2-2
v_gene: TRBV27
CDR3aa: CASSQPGQGATGELFF

len: 13
j_gene: TRBJ1-1
v_gene: TRBV19
CDR3aa: CASSIGRGTEAFF

len: 13
j_gene: TRBJ1-5
v_gene: TRBV6-1
CDR3aa: CASSEQTVQPQHF

len: 14
j_gene: TRBJ1-2
v_gene: TRBV6-5
CDR3aa: CASSPLPGRGGYTF

len: 13
j_gene: TRBJ1-1
v_gene: TRBV6-5
CDR3aa: CASSNRGNTEAFF

len: 11
j_gene: TRBJ1-1
v_gene: TRBV29-1
CDR3aa: CSGGDRGEAFF

len: 15
j_gene: TRBJ1-1
v_gene: TRBV4-2
CDR3aa: CASSLAGTANTEAFF

len: 13
j_gene: TRBJ2-7
v_gene: TRBV9
CDR3aa: CASSGQGAYEQYF